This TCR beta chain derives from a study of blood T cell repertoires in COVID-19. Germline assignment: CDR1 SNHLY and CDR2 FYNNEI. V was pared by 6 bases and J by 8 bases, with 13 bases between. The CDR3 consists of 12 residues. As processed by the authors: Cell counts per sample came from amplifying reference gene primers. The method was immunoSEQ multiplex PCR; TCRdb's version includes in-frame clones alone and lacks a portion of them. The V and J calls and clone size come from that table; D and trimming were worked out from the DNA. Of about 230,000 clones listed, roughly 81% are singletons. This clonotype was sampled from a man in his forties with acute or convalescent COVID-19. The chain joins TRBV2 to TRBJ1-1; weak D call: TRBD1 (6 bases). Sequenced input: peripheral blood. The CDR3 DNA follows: TGTGCCAGCAGGGCAGGGGCCCAAGAAGCTTTCTTT. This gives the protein CASRAGAQEAFF.